Below, one T cell receptor beta chain is given with its context. Clones were sequenced by immunoSEQ multiplex PCR, and TCRdb holds only the in-frame ones, with some missing. The data show tens of thousands of clones, 90% seen once. J was trimmed by 4 bases and V by 7 bases; bases with no gene match: 5. Germline lookup yields CDR1 MNHEY and CDR2 SVGAGI. The CDR3 runs to 14 residues. This record belongs to a study of T cells after posttransplantation cyclophosphamide. Busulfan-fludarabine conditioning, marrow transplant, and cyclophosphamide on days +3 and +4 were administered. The chain employs TRBV6-5 and TRBJ2-1, with TRBD2 matching 9 bases. The sequencing here drew on PBMCs, taken roughly 60 days after allogeneic stem cell transplant with posttransplant cyclophosphamide. The receptor comes from a male patient between 55 and 70 years old who received an allogeneic stem cell transplant from a related donor and was CMV-positive. Among the T cells, some may be from the graft donor. The CDR3 DNA reads TGTGCCAGCACTCGAGCGGGGGGATACAATGAGCAGTTCTTC. Its protein product is CASTRAGGYNEQFF.